Presented here are 25 T cell receptor beta chains from one specimen sequenced in a study of siplizumab effects on memory and regulatory T cells. This table comes from immunoSEQ multiplex PCR, and its TCRdb copy is limited to in-frame clones, with some not included. The data show around 99,000 clones, 92% seen once. The sequenced material came from Tregs sorted from blood. These receptors were collected from a human donor in good health.

The V and J genes are TRBV6-5 and TRBJ2-5; the match to TRBD2 covers 10 bases. The CDR3 totals 15 residues. Germline loops: CDR1 MNHEY, CDR2 SVGAGI. The ends lost 7 bases at V and 0 bases at J; junction bases unmatched: 5. The CDR3 protein is CASTFSGGYQETQYF. As DNA, the CDR3 is TGTGCCAGCACCTTTAGCGGGGGGTACCAAGAGACCCAGTACTTC.

Comments on this clone: At one end the junction does not follow the germline gene, possibly because of a read error. The chain joins TRBV18 to TRBJ1-1; possibly TRBD1 for D (5 bases). Looked up from germline, CDR1 is KGHSH and CDR2 is LQKENI. CDR3 size: 14 residues. The CDR3 DNA sequence: TGTGCCAGCTCCCCACGGGATCCAGGGACTGAAGCTTTCTTT. Translation: CASSPRDPGTEAFF.

In its sample, this clone was seen once. The V call is TRBV5-5, the J call TRBJ1-1, with D possibly TRBD1 on 5 matching bases. The length of the CDR3 is 17 residues. The V and J ends lost 0 bases and 6 bases respectively, with 21 bases between them. Germline loops: CDR1 SGHKS, CDR2 YYEKEE (reference sequence). The CDR3 loop reads CASSLARPGLGVSEAFF. CDR3 DNA sequence: TGTGCCAGCAGCTTGGCCCGTCCGGGACTTGGGGTTTCTGAAGCTTTCTTT.

The chain employs TRBV11-2 and TRBJ2-1, with 7 bases lining up with TRBD2. The CDR3 is made up of 15 amino acids. The germline V gene has CDR1 SGHAT and CDR2 FQNNGV. V was pared by 4 bases and J by 0 bases, with 3 bases of the junction left unmatched. The CDR3 DNA sequence: TGTGCCAGCAGCTACGGCGGGAGCTCCTACAATGAGCAGTTCTTC. This codes for CASSYGGSSYNEQFF.

The chain combines TRBV5-1 with TRBJ1-2, with 8 bases that match TRBD1. The CDR3 covers 16 residues. Losses at the gene ends were 4 bases for V and 1 base for J; bases not matched to a gene: 9. CDR1 SGHRS and CDR2 YFSETQ come from the germline V gene. In DNA form, the CDR3 reads TGCGCCAGCAGCGGAGCGGGACAGGACTATAACTATGGCTACACCTTC. This encodes CASSGAGQDYNYGYTF.

The V and J genes are TRBV5-5 and TRBJ1-4; no definite D call. Germline-derived CDR1 and CDR2 are SGHKS and YYEKEE (reference sequence). Trimming stripped 2 bases from V and 5 bases from J, with 13 bases between. The CDR3 is made up of 15 amino acids. In nucleotides, the CDR3 is TGTGCCAGCAGCTTTTATCCCGCCTCGAATGAAAAACTGTTTTTT. Protein sequence: CASSFYPASNEKLFF.

The V call is TRBV19, the J call TRBJ2-5; 7 nucleotides line up with TRBD2. Germline V gene lookup returns CDR1 LNHDA and CDR2 SQIVND (reference sequence). Trimming cost V 6 bases and J 1 base; bases outside gene matches: 14. This CDR3 is built from 17 residues. The CDR3 region is CASRAGPPLGGQETQYF. For the CDR3, the DNA is TGTGCCAGTAGAGCGGGACCCCCTCTTGGCGGCCAAGAGACCCAGTACTTC.

The chain links TRBV10-3 to TRBJ1-5, with a possible D match to TRBD1 (6 bases). CDR1 is ENHRY and CDR2 is SYGVKD in the germline V gene. Trimming stripped 7 bases from V and 6 bases from J, with 13 bases between. The CDR3 consists of 13 residues. CDR3 nucleotide sequence: TGTGCCATCACTTCAGGGGCGGGTCAGCCCCAGCATTTT. It codes for CAITSGAGQPQHF.

The rearrangement joins TRBV27 to TRBJ2-1; perhaps TRBD1 as D (6 bases). The germline gives CDR1 MNHEY, CDR2 SMNVEV (reference sequence). The CDR3 has 15 amino acids. The V end lost 5 bases, the J end lost 4 bases, and 15 bases lay between the germline ends. The CDR3 spells CASSLQGWGYNEQFF. In DNA, the CDR3 is TGTGCCAGCAGTCTACAGGGATGGGGATACAATGAGCAGTTCTTC.

The rearrangement links TRBV5-1 to TRBJ2-1; D remains unclear. Germline CDR1 SGHRS, CDR2 YFSETQ. The V gene lost 0 bases and the J gene lost 1 base, with 8 bases spanning the gap. The CDR3 covers 15 residues. In DNA, the CDR3 is TGCGCCAGCAGCTTGGGGACGCAGTCCTACAATGAGCAGTTCTTC. Protein product: CASSLGTQSYNEQFF.

This clone was picked up one time. The chain recombines TRBV19 with TRBJ2-3, with D unclear. Per germline, CDR1 LNHDA and CDR2 SQIVND (reference sequence). V was trimmed by 0 bases and J by 2 bases, leaving 15 bases between them. This CDR3 comprises 17 residues. The CDR3 is CASSIDPEIHNTDTQYF. CDR3 sequence (DNA): TGTGCCAGTAGTATAGATCCAGAAATCCATAACACAGATACGCAGTATTTT. The full variable domain, with the rest looked up from reference TRBV19 and TRBJ2-3, is DGGITQSPKYLFRKEGQNVTLSCEQNLNHDAMYWYRQDPGQGLRLIYYSQIVNDFQKGDIAEGYSVSREKKESFPLTVTSAQKNPTAFYLCASSIDPEIHNTDTQYFGPGTRLTVL.

The sample holds one count of this clone. The chain combines TRBV18 with TRBJ2-2; D possibly corresponds to TRBD2 (5 bases). CDR1 is KGHSH, CDR2 LQKENI, per germline. The length of the CDR3 is 14 residues. V gave up 8 bases and J gave up 2 bases, with 12 bases separating them. CDR3 residues: CASRGIINTGELFF. The CDR3 bases are TGTGCCAGCCGAGGGATCATTAACACCGGGGAGCTGTTTTTT.

V usage is TRBV5-1 and J usage is TRBJ2-5; D is ambiguous. The CDR3 is 12 residues long. Trimming removed 1 base at V and 5 bases at J, with 6 bases between. Germline V gene sequence: CDR1 SGHRS, CDR2 YFSETQ. CDR3 nucleotides: TGCGCCAGCAGCTTGATGGCGGAGACCCAGTACTTC. It codes for CASSLMAETQYF.

The gene calls are TRBV5-4 and TRBJ1-1; D possibly corresponds to TRBD1 (5 bases). V was trimmed by 4 bases and J by 1 base, leaving 8 bases between them. Per the germline V gene, CDR1 is SGHNT and CDR2 is YYREEE (reference sequence). The CDR3 length is 13 residues. The DNA of the CDR3 is TGTGCCAGCAGCCGAACAGGGAACACTGAAGCTTTCTTT. Amino acid sequence: CASSRTGNTEAFF.

The chain recombines TRBV9 with TRBJ1-3; 7 positions agree with TRBD1. CDR1 is SGDLS, CDR2 YYNGEE, per germline. V trimming: 0 bases; J trimming: 2 bases; junction bases outside the gene matches: 5. This CDR3 comprises 16 residues. The CDR3 DNA reads as TGTGCCAGCAGCGTAGGCGGGACAGACCCTGGAAACACCATATATTTT. Amino acids: CASSVGGTDPGNTIYF.

This clone has only a few counts. This rearrangement joins TRBV7-9 to TRBJ1-2; D call uncertain. The CDR3 length is 14 residues. Germline V gene lookup returns CDR1 SEHNR and CDR2 FQNEAQ (reference sequence). Trimming removed 4 bases at V and 7 bases at J, with 16 bases between. The DNA of the CDR3 is TGTGCCAGCAGCTACACAGAAACCCAGTTTGGCTACACCTTC. It is translated as CASSYTETQFGYTF.

V and J are TRBV29-1 and TRBJ1-1; D is ambiguous. The ends were cut back, 5 bases at V and 0 bases at J, with 10 bases in the middle. CDR1 is SQVTM, CDR2 ANQGSEA, per germline. This CDR3 region has 13 residues. The CDR3: CSVTREMNTEAFF. The CDR3 region has the DNA TGCAGCGTTACCAGAGAAATGAACACTGAAGCTTTCTTT.

The J gene is TRBJ2-7, the V gene TRBV4-1; D unclear. Germline V lookup: CDR1 MGHRA, CDR2 YSYEKL. This CDR3 spans 15 amino acids. Trimming cost V 1 base and J 2 bases, with 12 bases left between them. The CDR3 nucleotides read TGCGCCAGCAGCCAAGGGGTAATCGAAGCCTACGAGCAGTACTTC. Protein product: CASSQGVIEAYEQYF.

The V and J genes are TRBV4-1 and TRBJ2-3; TRBD1 matches 8 bases. V was pared by 4 bases and J by 0 bases, with 6 bases of the junction left unmatched. Germline values: CDR1 MGHRA, CDR2 YSYEKL. The CDR3 runs to 16 residues. CDR3 loop: CASSLPRDRSTDTQYF. CDR3 DNA: TGCGCCAGCAGCCTCCCCCGGGACAGGAGCACAGATACGCAGTATTTT.

J is TRBJ1-1 and V is TRBV7-9, with D possibly being TRBD1 (6 bases). Between the trimmed V and J ends, which lost 6 bases and 0 bases, there was a span of 14 bases. Germline CDR1 is SEHNR and CDR2 is FQNEAQ (reference sequence). The length of the CDR3 is 15 residues. For the CDR3, the DNA is TGTGCCAGCAGTCACAGGGTAAACATGAACACTGAAGCTTTCTTT. Translation: CASSHRVNMNTEAFF.

J is TRBJ1-4 and V is TRBV6-5, with D unclear. Germline CDR1 and CDR2: MNHEY and SVGAGI. With 0 bases removed from V and 5 bases from J, the gap between germline ends came to 10 bases. The CDR3 is made up of 15 amino acids. CDR3 sequence: CASSYSWRENEKLFF. The CDR3 coding sequence is TGTGCCAGCAGTTACTCGTGGAGGGAGAATGAAAAACTGTTTTTT.

This clone was observed a few times. The V and J genes are TRBV13 and TRBJ2-7; D not certain. V dropped 2 bases and J dropped 7 bases, with 6 bases sitting between them. Germline V lookup: CDR1 PRHDT, CDR2 FYEKMQ (reference sequence). CDR3 length: 11 amino acids. The CDR3 DNA reads TGTGCCAGCAGCTTAAACCGGGAGCAGTACTTC. Encoded protein: CASSLNREQYF.

This rearrangement joins TRBV6-1 to TRBJ2-7, with 10 bases fitting TRBD1. CDR3 size: 14 residues. V shed 6 bases and J 4 bases; nucleotides not matched to a gene: 6. Germline CDR1 MNHNS, CDR2 SASEGT. CDR3 sequence reads: CASSAGTGVYEQYF. The CDR3 nucleotides read TGTGCCAGCAGCGCCGGGACAGGGGTTTACGAGCAGTACTTC.

The V call is TRBV7-9, the J call TRBJ2-3, with no clear D. Trimming took 6 bases from V and 5 from J, leaving 9 bases between them. In germline, CDR1 is SEHNR, CDR2 FQNEAQ (reference sequence). The length of the CDR3 is 12 residues. The CDR3 bases are TGTGCCAGCAGTCCTATAGAAGATACGCAGTATTTT. Translating gives CASSPIEDTQYF.

V usage is TRBV4-2 and J usage is TRBJ1-6; tentative D call: TRBD1 (5 bases). CDR1 is LGHNA, CDR2 YNFKEQ, per germline. The CDR3 covers 17 residues. V lost 0 bases and J lost 7, with 16 bases in between. CDR3 sequence: CASSQDLWTTTNSPLHF. The CDR3 nucleotides read TGTGCCAGCAGCCAAGATCTTTGGACAACCACAAATTCACCCCTCCACTTT.